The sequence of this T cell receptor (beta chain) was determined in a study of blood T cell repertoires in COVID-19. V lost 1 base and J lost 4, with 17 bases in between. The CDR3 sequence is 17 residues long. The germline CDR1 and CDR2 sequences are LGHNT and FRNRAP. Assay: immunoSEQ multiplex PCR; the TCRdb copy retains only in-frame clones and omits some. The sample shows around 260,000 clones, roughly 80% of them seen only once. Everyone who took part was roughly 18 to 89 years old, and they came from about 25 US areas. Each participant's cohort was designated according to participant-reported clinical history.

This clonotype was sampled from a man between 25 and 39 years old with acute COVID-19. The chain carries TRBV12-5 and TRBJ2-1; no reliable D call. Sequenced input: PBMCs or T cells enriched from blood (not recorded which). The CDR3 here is CASGLAPSGTLYNEQFF. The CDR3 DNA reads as TGTGCTAGTGGTTTGGCCCCCTCGGGTACGCTATACAATGAGCAGTTCTTC. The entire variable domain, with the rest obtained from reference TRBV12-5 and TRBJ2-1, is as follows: DARVTQTPRHKVTEMGQEVTMRCQPILGHNTVFWYRQTMMQGLELLAYFRNRAPLDDSGMPKDRFSAEMPDATLATLKIQPSEPRDSAVYFCASGLAPSGTLYNEQFFGPGTRLTVL.